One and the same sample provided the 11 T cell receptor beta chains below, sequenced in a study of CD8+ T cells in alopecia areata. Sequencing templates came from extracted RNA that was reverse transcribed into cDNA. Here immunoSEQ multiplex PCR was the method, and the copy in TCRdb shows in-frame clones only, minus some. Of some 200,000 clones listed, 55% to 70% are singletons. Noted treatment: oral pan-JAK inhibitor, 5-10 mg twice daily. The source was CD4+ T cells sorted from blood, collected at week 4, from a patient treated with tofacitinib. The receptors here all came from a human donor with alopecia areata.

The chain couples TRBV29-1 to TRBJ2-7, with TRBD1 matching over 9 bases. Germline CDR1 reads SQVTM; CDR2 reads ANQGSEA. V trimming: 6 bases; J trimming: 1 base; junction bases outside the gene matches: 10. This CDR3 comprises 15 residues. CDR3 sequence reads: CSVSDRGGTSYEQYF. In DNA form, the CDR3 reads TGCAGCGTCTCAGACAGGGGGGGGACTTCCTACGAGCAGTACTTC.

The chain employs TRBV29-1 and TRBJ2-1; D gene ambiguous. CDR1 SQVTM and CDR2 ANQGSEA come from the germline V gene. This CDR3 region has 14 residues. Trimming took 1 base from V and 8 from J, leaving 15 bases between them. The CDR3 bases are TGCAGCGTTGAAGCCGGGCTAATTGTCTATGAGCAGTTCTTC. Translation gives CSVEAGLIVYEQFF.

This CDR3 is CASSQDGSGDGYTF. The CDR3 nucleotides read TGTGCCAGCAGCCAAGATGGGTCCGGGGATGGCTACACCTTC. J is TRBJ1-2 and V is TRBV4-2; D call uncertain. The germline V gene has CDR1 LGHNA and CDR2 YNFKEQ. This CDR3 has 14 residues. V was trimmed by 0 bases and J by 6 bases, leaving 11 bases between them.

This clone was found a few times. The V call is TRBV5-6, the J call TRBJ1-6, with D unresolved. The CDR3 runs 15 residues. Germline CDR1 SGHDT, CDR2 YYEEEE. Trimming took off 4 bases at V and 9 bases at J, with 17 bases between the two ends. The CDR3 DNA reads TGTGCCAGCAGCAAGCGAATGGACGGGCCTTCACCCCTCCACTTT. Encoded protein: CASSKRMDGPSPLHF.

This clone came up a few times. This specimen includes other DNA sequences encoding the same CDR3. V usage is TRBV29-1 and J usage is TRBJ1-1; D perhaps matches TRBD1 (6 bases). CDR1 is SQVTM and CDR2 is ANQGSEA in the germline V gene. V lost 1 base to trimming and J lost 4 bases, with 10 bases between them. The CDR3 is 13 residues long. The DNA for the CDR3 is TGCAGCGTTGAAGGGGGGCAAGGCACTGAAGCTTTCTTT. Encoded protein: CSVEGGQGTEAFF.

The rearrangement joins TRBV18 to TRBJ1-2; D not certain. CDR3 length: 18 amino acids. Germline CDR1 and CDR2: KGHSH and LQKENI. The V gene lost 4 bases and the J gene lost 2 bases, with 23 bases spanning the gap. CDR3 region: CASSLWGAGDTINYGYTF. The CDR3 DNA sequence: TGTGCCAGCTCACTGTGGGGTGCGGGAGACACCATCAACTATGGCTACACCTTC.

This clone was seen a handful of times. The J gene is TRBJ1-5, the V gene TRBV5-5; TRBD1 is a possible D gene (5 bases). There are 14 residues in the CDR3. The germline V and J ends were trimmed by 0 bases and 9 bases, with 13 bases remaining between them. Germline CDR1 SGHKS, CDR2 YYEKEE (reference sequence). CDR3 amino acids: CASSLAGEEWPQHF. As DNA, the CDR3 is TGTGCCAGCAGCTTGGCGGGGGAAGAGTGGCCCCAGCATTTT. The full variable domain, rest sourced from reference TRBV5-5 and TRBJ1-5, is DAGVTQSPTHLIKTRGQQVTLRCSPISGHKSVSWYQQVLGQGPQFIFQYYEKEERGRGNFPDRFSARQFPNYSSELNVNALLLGDSALYLCASSLAGEEWPQHFGDGTRLSIL.

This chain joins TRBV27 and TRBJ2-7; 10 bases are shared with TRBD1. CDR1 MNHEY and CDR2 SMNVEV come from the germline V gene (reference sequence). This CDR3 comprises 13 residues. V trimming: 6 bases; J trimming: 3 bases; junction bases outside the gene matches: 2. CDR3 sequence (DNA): TGTGCCAGCAGGACAGGGGGCCTCTACGAGCAGTACTTC. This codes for CASRTGGLYEQYF.

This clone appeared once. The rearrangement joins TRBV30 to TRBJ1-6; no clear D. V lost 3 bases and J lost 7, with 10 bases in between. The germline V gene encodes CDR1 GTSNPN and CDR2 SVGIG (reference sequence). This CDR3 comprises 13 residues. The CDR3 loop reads CAWRGSPNSPLHF. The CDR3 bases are TGTGCCTGGAGAGGGAGCCCAAATTCACCCCTCCACTTT.

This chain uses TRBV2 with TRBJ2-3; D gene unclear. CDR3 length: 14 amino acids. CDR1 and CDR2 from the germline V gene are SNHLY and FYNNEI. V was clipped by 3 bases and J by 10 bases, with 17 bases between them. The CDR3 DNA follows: TGTGCCAGCAGTGAGAGATCGTACTCGTCGGCGCAGTATTTT. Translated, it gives CASSERSYSSAQYF.

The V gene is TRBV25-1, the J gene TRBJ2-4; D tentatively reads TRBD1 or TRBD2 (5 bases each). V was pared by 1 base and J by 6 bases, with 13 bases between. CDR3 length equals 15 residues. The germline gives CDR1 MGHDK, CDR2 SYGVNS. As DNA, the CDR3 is TGTGCCAGCAGTGAATTTTCGGGGACGAGAAACATTCAGTACTTC. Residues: CASSEFSGTRNIQYF.